These 23 T cell receptor beta chains share one sample of origin, sequenced in a study of identifying expanded T cells in peripheral blood (dated by TCRdb to about 2019). Library construction relied on the immunoSEQ multiplex PCR assay. In TCRdb, the immuneACCESS table is reduced to in-frame sequences with V and J assigned. These tables do not hold every clone; where another copy was compared, an unresolved V gene accounts for under half, and the others remain unexplained. Counted in this sample were some 78,000 clones; 88% of them appeared once. The ten largest make up 15% to 20% of the sample. Sequenced sample: blood. The source of these receptors is a person between 18 and 75 years old in good health.

CDR3 sequence: CASAILGGEDEQYF. The CDR3 DNA reads as TGTGCCTCAGCGATTCTGGGGGGCGAGGACGAGCAGTACTTC. This sequence joins TRBV6-1 and TRBJ2-7, with D possibly being TRBD1 or TRBD2 (6 bases each). This CDR3 spans 14 amino acids. The V end was cut by 11 bases, the J end by 5 bases, with 22 bases between. CDR1 and CDR2 (germline): MNHNS, SASEGT.

The table lists this clone with a count of one. The V and J genes are TRBV6-4 and TRBJ2-3; D is ambiguous. The CDR3 extends over 12 amino acids. The V end lost 4 bases, the J end lost 0 bases, and 2 bases lay between the germline ends. CDR1 is MRHNA and CDR2 is SNTAGT in the germline V gene. CDR3 nucleotide sequence: TGTGCCAGCAGTGTCAGCACAGATACGCAGTATTTT. This codes for CASSVSTDTQYF.

The chain combines TRBV30 with TRBJ1-4; D unresolved. This CDR3 has 14 residues. The V gene's germline CDR1 is GTSNPN and CDR2 SVGIG (reference sequence). Trimming took 4 bases from V and 6 from J, leaving 15 bases between them. The CDR3 loop is CAWNPSVPHEKLFF. The CDR3 bases are TGTGCCTGGAATCCTTCGGTCCCCCATGAAAAACTGTTTTTT.

This clone was counted once. CDR3 sequence reads: CASSVGTQETQYF. In DNA, the CDR3 is TGTGCCAGTAGTGTGGGGACCCAAGAGACCCAGTACTTC. The chain carries TRBV19 and TRBJ2-5; D is perhaps TRBD1 or TRBD2 (5 bases each). Germline CDR1 is LNHDA and CDR2 is SQIVND (reference sequence). V was clipped by 5 bases and J by 1 base, with 8 bases between them. This CDR3 contains 13 residues.

The V call is TRBV11-3, the J call TRBJ1-1; tentative D call: TRBD1 (5 bases). This CDR3 has 14 amino acids. Per the germline V gene, CDR1 is SGHNT and CDR2 is YENEEA. V was cut by 0 bases and J by 1 base, with 6 bases left in between. CDR3 DNA: TGTGCCAGCAGCTTAGAGGGGGGGAACACTGAAGCTTTCTTT. It is translated as CASSLEGGNTEAFF. The entire variable domain, with the rest obtained from reference TRBV11-3 and TRBJ1-1, is as follows: EAGVVQSPRYKIIEKKQPVAFWCNPISGHNTLYWYLQNLGQGPELLIRYENEEAVDDSQLPKDRFSAERLKGVDSTLKIQPAELGDSAVYLCASSLEGGNTEAFFGQGTRLTVV.

The genes are TRBV10-1 and TRBJ2-1, with D uncertain. The length of the CDR3 is 17 residues. Germline lookup yields CDR1 WNHNN and CDR2 SYGVQD (reference sequence). The V gene lost 6 bases and the J gene lost 10 bases, with 28 bases spanning the gap. CDR3 sequence (DNA): TGCGCCAGCAGGAACCGAAGTCTAGTTCATTTTGTTCGGGAGCAGTTCTTC. This sequence encodes CASRNRSLVHFVREQFF.

This rearrangement joins TRBV6-5 to TRBJ2-7; no reliable D call. V gave up 2 bases and J gave up 0 bases, with 5 bases separating them. This CDR3 has 13 residues. Germline lookup yields CDR1 MNHEY and CDR2 SVGAGI. The CDR3 reads CASSYRASYEQYF. CDR3 DNA: TGTGCCAGCAGTTACCGAGCCTCCTACGAGCAGTACTTC.

This rearrangement joins TRBV27 to TRBJ1-2; 9 bases align to TRBD1. The length of the CDR3 is 15 residues. V lost 2 bases to trimming and J lost 6 bases; unmatched junction nucleotides: 7. Germline CDR1 reads MNHEY; CDR2 reads SMNVEV (reference sequence). The CDR3 nucleotides read TGTGCCAGCAGTTTACAGGGACAGGGAGTAAATGGCTACACCTTC. It is translated as CASSLQGQGVNGYTF.

This clone was counted a single time. CDR3 DNA: TGCGCCAGCAGCGGTGGTTGGGGAGGAGGCAATCAGCCCCAGCATTTT. Protein sequence: CASSGGWGGGNQPQHF. The V call is TRBV10-2, the J call TRBJ1-5, with D unresolved. This CDR3 is 16 amino acids long. The V and J ends lost 6 bases and 2 bases respectively, with 17 bases between them. Germline lookup yields CDR1 WSHSY and CDR2 SAAADI.

In its sample, this clone was seen once. The genes are TRBV5-6 and TRBJ2-5; no definite D call. The germline CDR1 and CDR2 sequences are SGHDT and YYEEEE. This CDR3 is built from 14 residues. The V end was cut by 2 bases, the J end by 5 bases, with 13 bases between. The CDR3 coding sequence is TGTGCCAGCAGCTTAGAGGCCCCCGTGGAGACCCAGTACTTC. Translation gives CASSLEAPVETQYF.

J is TRBJ2-3 and V is TRBV7-6; D gene ambiguous. This CDR3 has 13 amino acids. Trimming removed 5 bases at V and 6 bases at J, with 12 bases between. Looked up from germline, CDR1 is SGHVS and CDR2 is FNYEAQ. The chain's CDR3 is CASSPTVTDTQYF. CDR3 DNA: TGTGCCAGCAGCCCTACAGTTACGGATACGCAGTATTTT.

This chain uses TRBV4-1 with TRBJ2-1, with D maybe TRBD1 (5 bases). This CDR3 is 14 amino acids long. The germline V and J ends were trimmed by 1 base and 4 bases, with 8 bases remaining between them. Germline V gene sequence: CDR1 MGHRA, CDR2 YSYEKL. The CDR3 here is CASSQVYRYNEQFF. CDR3 sequence (DNA): TGCGCCAGCAGCCAAGTTTACAGGTACAATGAGCAGTTCTTC.

This clone occurred a few times. This rearrangement joins TRBV19 to TRBJ1-6; D unresolved. The germline V gene has CDR1 LNHDA and CDR2 SQIVND (reference sequence). V dropped 4 bases and J dropped 6 bases, with 4 bases sitting between them. This CDR3 contains 12 residues. For the CDR3, the DNA is TGTGCCAGTAGTAGGAGTAATTCACCCCTCCACTTT. It codes for CASSRSNSPLHF.

V is TRBV27 and J is TRBJ2-1, with D perhaps given as TRBD1 or TRBD2 (5 bases each). Germline CDR1 reads MNHEY; CDR2 reads SMNVEV (reference sequence). CDR3 length equals 16 residues. V gave up 6 bases and J gave up 4 bases, with 19 bases separating them. The CDR3, as DNA: TGTGCCAGCAGGGCCGGGATAGGGACGAATTACAATGAGCAGTTCTTC. Its translation is CASRAGIGTNYNEQFF.

This chain links TRBV27 with TRBJ2-1; D possibly corresponds to TRBD1 (6 bases). The CDR3 consists of 15 residues. Germline CDR1 and CDR2: MNHEY and SMNVEV (reference sequence). The V and J ends lost 2 bases and 8 bases respectively, with 16 bases between them. CDR3: CASSLPGRTVHEQFF. The CDR3 DNA sequence: TGTGCCAGCAGTTTACCCGGTCGGACAGTCCATGAGCAGTTCTTC.

The gene calls are TRBV6-1 and TRBJ1-5; weak D call: TRBD1 (5 bases). Trimming took 7 bases from V and 7 from J, leaving 14 bases between them. This CDR3 spans 13 amino acids. CDR1 is MNHNS, CDR2 SASEGT, per germline. The DNA of the CDR3 is TGTGCCAGCAACGATCCAGGGCTCCAGCCCCAGCATTTT. Its translation: CASNDPGLQPQHF.

This clone has a single count. This sequence joins TRBV7-9 and TRBJ1-4, with TRBD1 matching over 10 bases. The V segment lost 5 bases and the J segment 10 bases; nucleotides outside the gene matches: 10. CDR3 length equals 15 residues. Per germline, CDR1 SEHNR and CDR2 FQNEAQ (reference sequence). DNA of the CDR3: TGTGCCAGCAGCACCCCGGGACAGGGGTTCGGAAAACTGTTTTTT. Translated: CASSTPGQGFGKLFF.

The CDR3 sequence: CASSTSGGDNEQFF. Written as DNA, the CDR3 is TGTGCCAGCTCGACTAGCGGGGGGGACAATGAGCAGTTCTTC. This chain links TRBV7-2 with TRBJ2-1, with 14 nucleotides matching TRBD2. Germline assignment: CDR1 SGHTA and CDR2 FQGNSA. The CDR3 runs to 14 residues. Unmatched junction bases numbered 2, after V lost 8 bases and J lost 5 bases.

The rearrangement joins TRBV5-6 to TRBJ1-1; D might be TRBD1 (6 bases). The V end was cut by 1 base, the J end by 1 base, with 8 bases between. Germline CDR1 reads SGHDT; CDR2 reads YYEEEE. The CDR3 covers 14 residues. The CDR3 sequence is CASSLQGGNTEAFF. DNA of the CDR3: TGTGCCAGCAGCTTGCAAGGGGGGAACACTGAAGCTTTCTTT. Variable domain in full (rest from reference TRBV5-6 and TRBJ1-1): DAGVTQSPTHLIKTRGQQVTLRCSPKSGHDTVSWYQQALGQGPQFIFQYYEEEERQRGNFPDRFSGHQFPNYSSELNVNALLLGDSALYLCASSLQGGNTEAFFGQGTRLTVV.

V and J are TRBV29-1 and TRBJ2-3; possibly TRBD1 for D (6 bases). From germline, CDR1 is SQVTM and CDR2 ANQGSEA. The CDR3 has 13 residues. V was trimmed by 3 bases and J by 7 bases, leaving 14 bases between them. CDR3 residues: CSVERTEGHTQYF. For the CDR3, the DNA is TGCAGCGTTGAGAGGACAGAAGGCCATACGCAGTATTTT.

Only one count was recorded for this clone. V gene TRBV5-1 combines with J gene TRBJ1-1; TRBD1 might be the D (6 bases). The V and J ends lost 7 bases and 3 bases respectively, with 16 bases between them. This CDR3 has 14 residues. The V gene's germline CDR1 is SGHRS and CDR2 YFSETQ. CDR3 sequence: CASQTGVGDTEAFF. The DNA of the CDR3 is TGCGCCAGCCAGACAGGAGTTGGGGACACTGAAGCTTTCTTT.

The V and J genes are TRBV7-9 and TRBJ2-2; the D call may be TRBD1 or TRBD2 (7 bases each). This CDR3 region has 18 residues. Germline V lookup: CDR1 SEHNR, CDR2 FQNEAQ (reference sequence). Trimming took 5 bases from V and 6 from J, leaving 25 bases between them. CDR3 residues: CASSTPWGGGAKAGELFF. In DNA, the CDR3 is TGTGCCAGCAGCACCCCTTGGGGAGGGGGCGCAAAGGCCGGGGAGCTGTTTTTT.

V is TRBV7-8 and J is TRBJ2-7; possible D gene TRBD2, 5 bases. Between the trimmed V and J ends, which lost 0 bases and 0 bases, there was a span of 6 bases. Germline V lookup: CDR1 SGHVS, CDR2 FQNEAQ. This CDR3 has 14 residues. The chain's CDR3 is CASSLARASYEQYF. The DNA of the CDR3 is TGTGCCAGCAGCTTAGCGCGGGCCTCCTACGAGCAGTACTTC.